This T cell receptor (beta chain) was sequenced for a study of T cell responses to AZD1222 COVID-19 vaccine. Method: immunoSEQ multiplex PCR; TCRdb's copy keeps in-frame clones and lacks some. The sample holds some 95,000 clones, around 87% seen once. Comment on this clone: Its antigen is still unknown.

Study-level findings and limits: The study identified only a handful of AZD1222 recipients as seropositive at baseline.

This TCR was recovered from an adult who received the AZD1222 COVID-19 vaccine. Material: peripheral blood, obtained 28 days after the second AZD1222 dose.

For the CDR3, the DNA is TGTGCCAGCACGGGGACGGTGCGCTACGAGCAGTACTTC. As protein: CASTGTVRYEQYF. The chain combines TRBV7-9 with TRBJ2-7; perhaps D is TRBD1 or TRBD2 (5 bases each). The CDR3 is 13 amino acids. Germline loops: CDR1 SEHNR, CDR2 FQNEAQ (reference sequence). Trimming cost V 7 bases and J 3 bases, with 13 bases left between them.